The 11 T cell receptor beta chains reported below all come from one sample, sequenced in a study of CD8+ T cells in alopecia areata. In each case, RNA was isolated and then reverse transcribed into cDNA as the sequencing template. Libraries were prepared by immunoSEQ multiplex PCR; TCRdb keeps only in-frame clonotypes and omits some of them. The sample carries about 150,000 clones, about three fifths recorded once. The sequencing input was CD8+ T cells sorted from blood. These receptors originate from a human donor in good health.

The CDR3 region is CSVEVRDSYEQYF. CDR3 coding DNA: TGCAGCGTTGAGGTCCGGGACAGCTACGAGCAGTACTTC. The gene calls are TRBV29-1 and TRBJ2-5; 7 bases fit TRBD1. The J call may be wrong; the DNA end is better matched by TRBJ2-7. The CDR3 is 13 residues long. The germline V gene has CDR1 SQVTM and CDR2 ANQGSEA.

This clone came up a few times. The V gene is TRBV29-1, the J gene TRBJ2-7; a weak D match, TRBD1 (6 bases). The germline CDR1 and CDR2 sequences are SQVTM and ANQGSEA. Trimming took off 7 bases at V and 3 bases at J, with 10 bases between the two ends. The CDR3 loop spans 11 amino acids. Written as DNA, the CDR3 is TGCAGCGCCCGCAGGGGCTACGAGCAGTACTTC. Translated: CSARRGYEQYF.

This chain joins TRBV9 and TRBJ2-1; 9 nucleotides line up with TRBD1. This CDR3 has 15 amino acids. The germline CDR1 and CDR2 sequences are SGDLS and YYNGEE. V was pared by 3 bases and J by 6 bases, with 7 bases of the junction left unmatched. The DNA of the CDR3 is TGTGCCAGCAGCGGGACCGGGACAGGGATCAATGAGCAGTTCTTC. Translating it yields CASSGTGTGINEQFF.

This clone appeared once. The sample holds other DNA sequences that translate to the same CDR3. The rearrangement links TRBV9 to TRBJ2-1, with 12 bases that match TRBD2. The junction had 2 bases not matched to a gene; V was cut back by 3 bases and J by 4 bases. The CDR3 loop spans 15 amino acids. CDR1 and CDR2 from the germline V gene are SGDLS and YYNGEE. This CDR3 reads CASSAGTSGYNEQFF. The CDR3 nucleotides read TGTGCCAGCAGCGCCGGGACTAGCGGGTACAATGAGCAGTTCTTC.

This clone has only a few counts. V usage is TRBV29-1 and J usage is TRBJ1-2; no clear D. The germline V gene has CDR1 SQVTM and CDR2 ANQGSEA. Trimming left V 2 bases short and J 8 bases short, with 24 bases between. The CDR3 has 16 residues. The DNA of the CDR3 is TGCAGCGTTGAAACCCGGGTCACAACCCGGTCATCCGGCTACACCTTC. Amino acids: CSVETRVTTRSSGYTF.

The chain is built from TRBV29-1 and TRBJ1-2; the D gene is possibly TRBD1 (5 bases). Germline V lookup: CDR1 SQVTM, CDR2 ANQGSEA. Trimming stripped 5 bases from V and 8 bases from J, with 15 bases between. The CDR3 is 12 residues long. This CDR3 reads CSVRGTAEGYTF. DNA for the CDR3: TGCAGCGTTAGGGGCACCGCTGAGGGCTACACCTTC.

The V call is TRBV5-6, the J call TRBJ1-2; D is ambiguous. Per germline, CDR1 SGHDT and CDR2 YYEEEE. The CDR3 length is 15 residues. V lost 4 bases to trimming and J lost 3 bases, with 16 bases between them. The CDR3 DNA reads TGTGCCAGCAGCCCGACACAGCTTTTAGACTATGGCTACACCTTC. It translates to CASSPTQLLDYGYTF.

The chain joins TRBV2 to TRBJ2-7; perhaps TRBD2 as D (5 bases). The CDR3 loop spans 12 amino acids. CDR1 is SNHLY and CDR2 is FYNNEI in the germline V gene. The V gene lost 5 bases and the J gene lost 5 bases, with 10 bases spanning the gap. The DNA of the CDR3 is TGTGCCAGCAGTCCAACTAGTAACGAGCAGTACTTC. Translated: CASSPTSNEQYF.

This clone came up a few times. The V call is TRBV29-1, the J call TRBJ2-1; TRBD2 matches 8 bases. Germline V lookup: CDR1 SQVTM, CDR2 ANQGSEA. This CDR3 is 14 amino acids long. The junction had 6 bases not matched to a gene; V was cut back by 6 bases and J by 2 bases. The CDR3 nucleotides read TGCAGCGTGGAACTAGCGGAGACCTACAATGAGCAGTTCTTC. Translating it yields CSVELAETYNEQFF.

This sequence joins TRBV30 and TRBJ2-7, with D unclear. There are 12 residues in the CDR3. V lost 4 bases to trimming and J lost 5 bases, with 12 bases between them. CDR1 is GTSNPN and CDR2 is SVGIG in the germline V gene (reference sequence). The CDR3 DNA reads as TGTGCCTGGATATCGCCGGCCCACGAGCAGTACTTC. It yields the protein CAWISPAHEQYF. Full variable domain (remainder filled in from reference TRBV30 and TRBJ2-7): SQTIHQWPATLVQPVGSPLSLECTVEGTSNPNLYWYRQAAGRGLQLLFYSVGIGQISSEVPQNLSASRPQDRQFILSSKKLLLSDSGFYLCAWISPAHEQYFGPGTRLTVT.

The rearrangement uses TRBV13 and TRBJ2-7; TRBD2 aligns across 11 bases. The germline CDR1 and CDR2 sequences are PRHDT and FYEKMQ (reference sequence). Losses at the gene ends were 4 bases for V and 0 bases for J; bases not matched to a gene: 8. The CDR3 totals 17 residues. The chain's CDR3 is CASSSLDSGRASYEQYF. The CDR3 coding sequence is TGTGCCAGCAGCTCCCTAGATAGCGGGAGGGCCTCCTACGAGCAGTACTTC.